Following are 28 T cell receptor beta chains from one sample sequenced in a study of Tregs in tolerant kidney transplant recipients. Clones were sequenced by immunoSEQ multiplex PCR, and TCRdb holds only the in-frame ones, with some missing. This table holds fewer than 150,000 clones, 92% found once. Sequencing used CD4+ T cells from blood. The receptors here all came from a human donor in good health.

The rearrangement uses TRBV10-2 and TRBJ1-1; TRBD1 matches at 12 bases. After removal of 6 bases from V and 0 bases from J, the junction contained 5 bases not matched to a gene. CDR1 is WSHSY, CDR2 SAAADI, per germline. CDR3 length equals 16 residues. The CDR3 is CASRGQGALLNTEAFF. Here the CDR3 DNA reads TGCGCCAGCAGGGGACAGGGGGCGCTTCTGAACACTGAAGCTTTCTTT.

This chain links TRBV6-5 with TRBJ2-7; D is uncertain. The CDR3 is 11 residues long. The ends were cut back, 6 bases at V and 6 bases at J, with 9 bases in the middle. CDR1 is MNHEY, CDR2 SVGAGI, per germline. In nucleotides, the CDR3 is TGTGCCAGCAGAGGGTGGGGCGAGCAGTACTTC. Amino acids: CASRGWGEQYF.

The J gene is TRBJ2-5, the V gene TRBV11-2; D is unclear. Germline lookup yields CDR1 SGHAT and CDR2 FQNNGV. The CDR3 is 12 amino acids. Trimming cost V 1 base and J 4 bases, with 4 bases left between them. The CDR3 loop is CASSLGIETQYF. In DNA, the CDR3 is TGTGCCAGCAGCTTAGGAATAGAGACCCAGTACTTC.

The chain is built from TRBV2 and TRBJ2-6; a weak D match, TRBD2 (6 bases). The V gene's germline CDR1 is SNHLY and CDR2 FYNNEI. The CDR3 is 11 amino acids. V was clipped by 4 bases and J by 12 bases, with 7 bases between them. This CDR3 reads CASSAGGVLTF. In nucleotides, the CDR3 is TGTGCCAGCAGTGCCGGGGGCGTCCTGACTTTC.

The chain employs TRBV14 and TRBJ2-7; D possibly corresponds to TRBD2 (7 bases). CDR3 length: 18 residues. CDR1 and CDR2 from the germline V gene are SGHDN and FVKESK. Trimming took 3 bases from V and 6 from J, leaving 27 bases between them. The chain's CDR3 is CASSHFLAVSLKGGEQYF. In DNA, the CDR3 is TGTGCCAGCAGCCATTTCCTAGCGGTGAGTCTAAAGGGGGGCGAGCAGTACTTC.

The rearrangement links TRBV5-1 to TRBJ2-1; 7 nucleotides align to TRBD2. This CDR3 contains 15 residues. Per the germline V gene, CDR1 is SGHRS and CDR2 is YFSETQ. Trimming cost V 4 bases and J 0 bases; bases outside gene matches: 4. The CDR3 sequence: CASSQTSASYNEQFF. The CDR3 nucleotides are TGCGCCAGCAGCCAAACTAGCGCCTCCTACAATGAGCAGTTCTTC.

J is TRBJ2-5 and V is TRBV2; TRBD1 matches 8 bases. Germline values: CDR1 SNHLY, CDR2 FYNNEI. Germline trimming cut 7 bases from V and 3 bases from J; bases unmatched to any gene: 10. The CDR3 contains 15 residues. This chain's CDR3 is CASNPHGQGKETQYF. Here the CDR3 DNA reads TGTGCCAGCAACCCCCACGGACAGGGTAAAGAGACCCAGTACTTC.

The CDR3 DNA reads as TGTGCCAGCAGCCGATCCGAGGGAGGGCTAGGGGGCTACACCTTC. Translated: CASSRSEGGLGGYTF. The chain is built from TRBV7-2 and TRBJ1-2, with D unresolved. Germline V gene sequence: CDR1 SGHTA, CDR2 FQGNSA. V was shortened by 5 bases and J by 8 bases, with 21 bases between the two germline ends. This CDR3 region has 15 residues.

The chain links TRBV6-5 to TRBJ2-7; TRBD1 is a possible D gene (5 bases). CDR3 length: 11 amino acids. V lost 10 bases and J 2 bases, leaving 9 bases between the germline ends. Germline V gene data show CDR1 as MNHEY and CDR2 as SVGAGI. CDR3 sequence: CAISRAYEQYF. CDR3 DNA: TGTGCCATATCCAGGGCCTACGAGCAGTACTTC.

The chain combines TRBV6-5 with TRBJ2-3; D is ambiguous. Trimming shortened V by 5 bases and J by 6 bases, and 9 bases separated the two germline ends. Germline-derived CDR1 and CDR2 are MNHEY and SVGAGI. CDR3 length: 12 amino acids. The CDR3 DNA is TGTGCCAGCAGTGTATTCCCGGATACGCAGTATTTT. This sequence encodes CASSVFPDTQYF.

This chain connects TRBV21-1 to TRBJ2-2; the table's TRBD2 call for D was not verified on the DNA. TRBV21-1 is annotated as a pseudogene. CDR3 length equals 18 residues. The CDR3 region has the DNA TGTGCCAGCAGCAAAGGTCTCCTTAGACTAGCGGTAGCCGGGGAGCTGTTTTTT. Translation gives CASSKGLLRLAVAGELFF.

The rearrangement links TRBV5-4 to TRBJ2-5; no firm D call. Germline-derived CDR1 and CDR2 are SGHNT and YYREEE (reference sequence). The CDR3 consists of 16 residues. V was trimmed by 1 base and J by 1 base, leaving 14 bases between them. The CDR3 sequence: CASSLTPGFPQETQYF. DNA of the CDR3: TGTGCCAGCAGCTTGACTCCAGGATTTCCCCAAGAGACCCAGTACTTC.

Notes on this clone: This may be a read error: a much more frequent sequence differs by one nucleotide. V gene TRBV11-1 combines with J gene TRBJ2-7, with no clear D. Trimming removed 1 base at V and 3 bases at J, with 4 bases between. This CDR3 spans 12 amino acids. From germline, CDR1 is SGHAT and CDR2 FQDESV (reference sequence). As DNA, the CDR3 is TGTGCCAGCAGCTTAGACAGCTACGAGCAGTACTTC. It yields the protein CASSLDSYEQYF.

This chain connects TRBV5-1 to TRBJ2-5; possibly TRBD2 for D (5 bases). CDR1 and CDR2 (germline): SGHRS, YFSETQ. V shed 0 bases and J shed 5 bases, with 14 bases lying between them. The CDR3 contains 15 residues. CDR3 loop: CASSLVPGFEETQYF. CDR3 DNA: TGCGCCAGCAGCTTGGTCCCGGGGTTCGAGGAGACCCAGTACTTC.

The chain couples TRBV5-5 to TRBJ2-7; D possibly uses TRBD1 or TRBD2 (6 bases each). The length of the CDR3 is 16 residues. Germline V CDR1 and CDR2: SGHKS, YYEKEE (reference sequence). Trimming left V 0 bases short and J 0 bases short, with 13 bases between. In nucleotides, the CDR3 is TGTGCCAGCAGCTTGGGGAGGGGGATGGACTCCTACGAGCAGTACTTC. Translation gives CASSLGRGMDSYEQYF. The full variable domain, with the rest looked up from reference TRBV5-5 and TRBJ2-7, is DAGVTQSPTHLIKTRGQQVTLRCSPISGHKSVSWYQQVLGQGPQFIFQYYEKEERGRGNFPDRFSARQFPNYSSELNVNALLLGDSALYLCASSLGRGMDSYEQYFGPGTRLTVT.

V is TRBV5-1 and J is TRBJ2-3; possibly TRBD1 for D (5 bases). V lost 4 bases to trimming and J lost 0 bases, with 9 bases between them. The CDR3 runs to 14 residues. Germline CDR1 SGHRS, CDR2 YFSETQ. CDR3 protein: CASSMDTSTDTQYF. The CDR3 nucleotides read TGCGCCAGCAGCATGGACACGAGCACAGATACGCAGTATTTT.

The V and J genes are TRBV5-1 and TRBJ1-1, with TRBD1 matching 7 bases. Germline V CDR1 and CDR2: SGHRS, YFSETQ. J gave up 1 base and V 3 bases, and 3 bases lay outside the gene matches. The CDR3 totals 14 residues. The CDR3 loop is CASSSDRQNTEAFF. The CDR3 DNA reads TGCGCCAGCAGCTCGGACAGGCAGAACACTGAAGCTTTCTTT.

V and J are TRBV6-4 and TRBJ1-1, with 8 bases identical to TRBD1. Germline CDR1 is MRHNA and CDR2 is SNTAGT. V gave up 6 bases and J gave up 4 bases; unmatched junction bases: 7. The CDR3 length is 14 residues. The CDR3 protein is CASSRGRGSTEAFF. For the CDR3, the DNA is TGTGCCAGCAGCAGGGGGCGCGGTTCCACTGAAGCTTTCTTT.

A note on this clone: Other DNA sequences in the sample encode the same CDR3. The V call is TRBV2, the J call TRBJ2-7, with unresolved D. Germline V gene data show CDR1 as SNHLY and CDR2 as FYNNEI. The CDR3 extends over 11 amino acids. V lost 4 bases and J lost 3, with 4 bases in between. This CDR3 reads CASSVSYEQYF. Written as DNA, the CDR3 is TGTGCCAGCAGTGTAAGCTACGAGCAGTACTTC.

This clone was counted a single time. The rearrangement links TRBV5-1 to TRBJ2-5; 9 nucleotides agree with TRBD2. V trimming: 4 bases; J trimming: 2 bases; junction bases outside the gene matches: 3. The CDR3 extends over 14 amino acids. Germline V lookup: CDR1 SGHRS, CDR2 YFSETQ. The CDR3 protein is CASSRTSAQETQYF. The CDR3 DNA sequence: TGCGCCAGCAGCCGGACTAGCGCTCAAGAGACCCAGTACTTC.

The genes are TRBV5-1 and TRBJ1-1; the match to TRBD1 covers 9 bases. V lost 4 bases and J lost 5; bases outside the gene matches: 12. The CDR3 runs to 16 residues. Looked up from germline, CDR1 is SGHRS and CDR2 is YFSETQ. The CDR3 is CASSPRAGTGMTEAFF. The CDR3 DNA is TGCGCCAGCAGCCCCCGTGCTGGGACAGGGATGACTGAAGCTTTCTTT.

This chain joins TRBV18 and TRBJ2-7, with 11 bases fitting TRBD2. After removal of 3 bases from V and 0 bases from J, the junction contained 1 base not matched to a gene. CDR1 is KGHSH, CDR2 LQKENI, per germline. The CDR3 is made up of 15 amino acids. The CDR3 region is CASSPGTSGSYEQYF. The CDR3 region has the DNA TGTGCCAGCTCACCGGGGACTAGCGGCTCCTACGAGCAGTACTTC.

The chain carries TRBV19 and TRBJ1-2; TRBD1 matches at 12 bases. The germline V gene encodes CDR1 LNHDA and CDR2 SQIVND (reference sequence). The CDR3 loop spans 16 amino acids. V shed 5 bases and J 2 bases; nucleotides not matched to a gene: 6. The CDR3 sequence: CASSARDRGRNYGYTF. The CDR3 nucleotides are TGTGCCAGTAGTGCCCGGGACAGGGGGCGAAACTATGGCTACACCTTC.

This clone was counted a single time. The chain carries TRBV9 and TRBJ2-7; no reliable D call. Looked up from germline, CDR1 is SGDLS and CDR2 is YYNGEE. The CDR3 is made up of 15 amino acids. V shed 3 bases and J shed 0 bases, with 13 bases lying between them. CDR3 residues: CASSDRERSSYEQYF. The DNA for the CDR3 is TGTGCCAGCAGCGATAGAGAGCGTAGCTCCTACGAGCAGTACTTC. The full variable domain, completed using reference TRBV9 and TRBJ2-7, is DSGVTQTPKHLITATGQRVTLRCSPRSGDLSVYWYQQSLDQGLQFLIQYYNGEERAKGNILERFSAQQFPDLHSELNLSSLELGDSALYFCASSDRERSSYEQYFGPGTRLTVT.

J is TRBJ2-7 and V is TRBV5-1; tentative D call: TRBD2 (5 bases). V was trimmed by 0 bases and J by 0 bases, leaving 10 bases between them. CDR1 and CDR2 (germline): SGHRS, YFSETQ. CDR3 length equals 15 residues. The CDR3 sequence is CASSLGGLTSYEQYF. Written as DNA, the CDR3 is TGCGCCAGCAGCTTGGGAGGGTTGACCTCCTACGAGCAGTACTTC. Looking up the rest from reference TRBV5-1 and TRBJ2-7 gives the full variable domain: KAGVTQTPRYLIKTRGQQVTLSCSPISGHRSVSWYQQTPGQGLQFLFEYFSETQRNKGNFPGRFSGRQFSNSRSEMNVSTLELGDSALYLCASSLGGLTSYEQYFGPGTRLTVT.

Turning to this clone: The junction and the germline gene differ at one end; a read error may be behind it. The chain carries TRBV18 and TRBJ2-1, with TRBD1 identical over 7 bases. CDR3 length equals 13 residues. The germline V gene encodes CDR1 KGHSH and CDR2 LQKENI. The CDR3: CASAPGQRNEQFF. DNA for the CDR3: TGTGCCAGCGCACCGGGACAGAGAAATGAGCAGTTCTTC.

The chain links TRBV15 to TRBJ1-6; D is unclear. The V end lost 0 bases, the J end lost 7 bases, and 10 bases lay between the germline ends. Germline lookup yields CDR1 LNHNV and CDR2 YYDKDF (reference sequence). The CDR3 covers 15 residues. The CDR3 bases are TGTGCCACCAGCAGAGAAGGGTTAGGGAATTCACCCCTCCACTTT. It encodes CATSREGLGNSPLHF.

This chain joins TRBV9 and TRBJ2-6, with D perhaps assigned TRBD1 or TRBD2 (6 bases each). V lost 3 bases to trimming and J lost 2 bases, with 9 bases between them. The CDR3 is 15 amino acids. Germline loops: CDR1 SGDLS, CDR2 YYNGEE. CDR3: CASSARGAGANVLTF. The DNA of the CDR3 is TGTGCCAGCAGCGCTAGGGGGGCTGGGGCCAACGTCCTGACTTTC.